The clone carrying this T cell receptor beta chain was seen a few times. No antigen is known for it. J gave up 7 bases and V 4 bases, and 10 bases lay outside the gene matches. CDR3 size: 15 residues. These data belong to a study of T-cell reconstitution after alpha-beta-depleted transplantation in children. Unique molecular identifiers were built into the TCRbeta library. TCRdb re-called the PCR reads with MiXCR, one entry per CDR3 protein. Among 440,000 or so distinct CDR3 sequences listed, over 40% were seen once. The study, taken as a whole, reports: T-cell counts and diversity were attributed mostly to newly produced T cells one year after transplant. From surviving recipient T cells and thymic progenitors came the high day-60 TCRbeta diversity observed in some patients. Reported findings indicate that, about two months after transplant, alpha-beta T cells came from several hundred expanded clones, which were derived from non-depleted graft cells.

The clonotype originates from a girl aged 2 to 10 with aplastic anemia, due to receive a stem cell transplant. The genes are TRBV12-3 or TRBV12-4 and TRBJ1-1, with 9 bases aligning to TRBD1. The sequences come from PBMCs, collected before TCRalphabeta/CD19-depleted stem cell transplant. The DNA for the CDR3 is TGTGCCAGCAGTTCTTCCGGGACAGGGTTCGGTGAAGCTTTCTTT. Protein sequence: CASSSSGTGFGEAFF.